Following are 27 T cell receptor beta chains from one sample sequenced in a study of T cell responses to AZD1222 COVID-19 vaccine. Generated by immunoSEQ multiplex PCR, the TCRdb table keeps only in-frame clones and is missing some. Of approximately 70,000 clones in the sample, just over 85% were seen once. Sequenced material: peripheral blood, taken on day 0 of AZD1222 vaccination. These receptors were obtained from an adult in good health.

This CDR3 is CASRLSSGQPQHF. In nucleotides, the CDR3 is TGCGCCAGCAGACTCTCAAGCGGGCAGCCCCAGCATTTT. The V call is TRBV5-1, the J call TRBJ1-5; D remains ambiguous. The CDR3 is 13 residues long. The V gene's germline CDR1 is SGHRS and CDR2 YFSETQ. Trimming removed 5 bases at V and 7 bases at J, with 13 bases between.

In this sample, this clone turned up once. The chain recombines TRBV2 with TRBJ2-1; TRBD2 matches at 13 bases. This CDR3 is 18 amino acids long. Germline lookup yields CDR1 SNHLY and CDR2 FYNNEI. J was trimmed by 2 bases and V by 6 bases; bases with no gene match: 10. The CDR3 here is CASRHPGLAGSAYNEQFF. The DNA of the CDR3 is TGTGCCAGCAGACATCCGGGACTAGCGGGATCAGCCTACAATGAGCAGTTCTTC.

This sequence joins TRBV28 and TRBJ1-4, with D possibly being TRBD1 (6 bases). Germline CDR1 MDHEN, CDR2 SYDVKM. V was pared by 3 bases and J by 8 bases, with 16 bases between. This CDR3 has 15 residues. CDR3 region: CASSLIGGRTEKLFF. The CDR3, as DNA: TGTGCCAGCAGTTTGATCGGGGGGCGAACGGAAAAACTGTTTTTT.

The V and J genes are TRBV7-2 and TRBJ1-3; D not resolved. Trimming left V 5 bases short and J 4 bases short, with 15 bases between. This CDR3 contains 15 residues. Germline V lookup: CDR1 SGHTA, CDR2 FQGNSA. CDR3: CASSLTGTVGNTIYF. In DNA, the CDR3 is TGTGCCAGCAGCCTAACGGGCACCGTAGGAAACACCATATATTTT.

V is TRBV5-1 and J is TRBJ1-2, with 7 bases that match TRBD1. V lost 7 bases, J lost 6 bases, and 3 bases stayed unmatched. Germline assignment: CDR1 SGHRS and CDR2 YFSETQ. The CDR3 runs 11 residues. As DNA, the CDR3 is TGCGCCAGCCAGGGGGAGGATGGCTACACCTTC. Translating it yields CASQGEDGYTF. The full variable domain, rest sourced from reference TRBV5-1 and TRBJ1-2, is KAGVTQTPRYLIKTRGQQVTLSCSPISGHRSVSWYQQTPGQGLQFLFEYFSETQRNKGNFPGRFSGRQFSNSRSEMNVSTLELGDSALYLCASQGEDGYTFGSGTRLTVV.

V and J are TRBV3-1 (or the pseudogene TRBV3-2) and TRBJ2-5, with 15 bases lining up with TRBD2. The junction had 11 bases not matched to a gene; V was cut back by 10 bases and J by 5 bases. This CDR3 comprises 16 residues. From germline, CDR1 is LGHDT and CDR2 YNNKEL (reference sequence). The CDR3 protein is CATARTSGGGYETQYF. CDR3 in DNA: TGTGCCACGGCTCGGACTAGCGGGGGGGGATACGAGACCCAGTACTTC.

The rearrangement joins TRBV5-1 to TRBJ2-2; the D gene is possibly TRBD2 (5 bases). Looked up from germline, CDR1 is SGHRS and CDR2 is YFSETQ. CDR3 size: 14 residues. Trimming removed 5 bases at V and 7 bases at J, with 15 bases between. CDR3 residues: CASSSRRYGGELFF. CDR3 sequence (DNA): TGCGCCAGCAGTTCCCGGAGGTACGGCGGGGAGCTGTTTTTT.

This chain connects TRBV7-9 to TRBJ2-6, with TRBD2 matching 9 bases. This CDR3 is 17 amino acids long. The germline gives CDR1 SEHNR, CDR2 FQNEAQ (reference sequence). V dropped 8 bases and J dropped 0; count of bases not matched to a gene: 8. The CDR3 spells CASPGLAGTSGANVLTF. As DNA, the CDR3 is TGTGCCAGCCCTGGCCTAGCGGGGACCTCTGGGGCCAACGTCCTGACTTTC.

The genes are TRBV28 and TRBJ1-1; the D is unclear. This CDR3 comprises 15 residues. Deletions cut 5 bases from V and 4 bases from J, with 17 bases between. In germline, CDR1 is MDHEN, CDR2 SYDVKM. CDR3 residues: CASSQVTLGVTEAFF. The CDR3 DNA is TGTGCCAGCAGTCAAGTGACACTTGGCGTCACTGAAGCTTTCTTT.

J is TRBJ2-5 and V is TRBV5-4; D unclear. V was trimmed by 4 bases and J by 5 bases, leaving 12 bases between them. Germline V gene sequence: CDR1 SGHNT, CDR2 YYREEE (reference sequence). There are 13 residues in the CDR3. CDR3 region: CASSRDPWETQYF. Here the CDR3 DNA reads TGTGCCAGCAGCCGCGACCCCTGGGAGACCCAGTACTTC. The variable domain in full, completed from reference TRBV5-4 and TRBJ2-5, reads ETGVTQSPTHLIKTRGQQVTLRCSSQSGHNTVSWYQQALGQGPQFIFQYYREEENGRGNFPPRFSGLQFPNYSSELNVNALELDDSALYLCASSRDPWETQYFGPGTRLLVL.

The V call is TRBV3-1 (or the pseudogene TRBV3-2), the J call TRBJ2-3; D uncertain. V gave up 4 bases and J gave up 2 bases, with 10 bases separating them. The CDR3 has 14 residues. Germline CDR1 LGHDT, CDR2 YNNKEL (reference sequence). CDR3 residues: CASSRRQATDTQYF. CDR3 coding DNA: TGTGCCAGCAGCCGTAGACAAGCCACAGATACGCAGTATTTT.

This rearrangement joins TRBV6-1 to TRBJ2-7; D unclear. The CDR3 has 13 residues. The germline gives CDR1 MNHNS, CDR2 SASEGT. V shed 6 bases and J shed 0 bases, with 9 bases lying between them. The CDR3 coding sequence is TGTGCCAGCAGCTACACGGACTCCTACGAGCAGTACTTC. Translated, it gives CASSYTDSYEQYF.

The V call is TRBV19, the J call TRBJ1-5; TRBD1 aligns across 11 bases. Trimming took 3 bases from V and 1 from J; bases not matched to a gene: 11. The CDR3 has 19 residues. Looked up from germline, CDR1 is LNHDA and CDR2 is SQIVND (reference sequence). The CDR3 loop is CASSMPGQGALGSNQPQHF. CDR3 sequence (DNA): TGTGCCAGTAGTATGCCAGGACAGGGGGCGCTTGGCAGCAATCAGCCCCAGCATTTT. Full variable domain (missing parts from reference TRBV19 and TRBJ1-5): DGGITQSPKYLFRKEGQNVTLSCEQNLNHDAMYWYRQDPGQGLRLIYYSQIVNDFQKGDIAEGYSVSREKKESFPLTVTSAQKNPTAFYLCASSMPGQGALGSNQPQHFGDGTRLSIL.

The chain combines TRBV9 with TRBJ2-1; perhaps TRBD1 as D (5 bases). Trimming left V 0 bases short and J 4 bases short, with 8 bases between. CDR1 is SGDLS, CDR2 YYNGEE, per germline. CDR3 size: 14 residues. This chain's CDR3 is CASSVVAGYNEQFF. In DNA form, the CDR3 reads TGTGCCAGCAGCGTAGTGGCAGGGTACAATGAGCAGTTCTTC.

V and J are TRBV29-1 and TRBJ1-5, with D uncertain. The V end was cut by 4 bases, the J end by 0 bases, with 13 bases between. The CDR3 contains 15 residues. Germline values: CDR1 SQVTM, CDR2 ANQGSEA. CDR3 in DNA: TGCAGCGTTGGCGGGCGCGGTAATAGCAATCAGCCCCAGCATTTT. Translating it yields CSVGGRGNSNQPQHF.

The chain has TRBV30 and TRBJ2-1; 11 nucleotides match TRBD2. V lost 1 base and J lost 11; bases outside the gene matches: 10. CDR1 is GTSNPN, CDR2 SVGIG, per germline (reference sequence). The CDR3 spans 15 residues. The CDR3 is CAWSALSGRAGKQFF. In DNA form, the CDR3 reads TGTGCCTGGAGTGCCCTTAGCGGGAGGGCCGGTAAGCAGTTCTTC.

The chain combines TRBV30 with TRBJ2-7; D gene uncertain. V gave up 5 bases and J gave up 5 bases, with 13 bases separating them. There are 12 residues in the CDR3. Germline values: CDR1 GTSNPN, CDR2 SVGIG (reference sequence). The CDR3 region has the DNA TGTGCCTGGGGTAGCCGTTTGGACGAGCAGTACTTC. Protein product: CAWGSRLDEQYF.

The V gene is TRBV5-6, the J gene TRBJ1-1; perhaps TRBD1 as D (6 bases). Looked up from germline, CDR1 is SGHDT and CDR2 is YYEEEE. V lost 0 bases, J lost 0 bases, and 15 bases lay in between. The CDR3 covers 17 residues. The CDR3 region is CASSLEGLGALNTEAFF. CDR3 coding DNA: TGTGCCAGCAGCTTGGAAGGGTTGGGGGCTTTGAACACTGAAGCTTTCTTT. The variable domain in full, completed from reference TRBV5-6 and TRBJ1-1, reads DAGVTQSPTHLIKTRGQQVTLRCSPKSGHDTVSWYQQALGQGPQFIFQYYEEEERQRGNFPDRFSGHQFPNYSSELNVNALLLGDSALYLCASSLEGLGALNTEAFFGQGTRLTVV.

V gene TRBV28 combines with J gene TRBJ1-1; D is unclear. V lost 3 bases and J lost 6, with 8 bases in between. From germline, CDR1 is MDHEN and CDR2 SYDVKM. The CDR3 is 12 amino acids. CDR3 amino acids: CASSLGSSEAFF. CDR3 DNA: TGTGCCAGCAGTTTGGGATCTTCTGAAGCTTTCTTT.

This sequence joins TRBV7-6 and TRBJ2-1, with D maybe TRBD1 (5 bases). The germline V and J ends were trimmed by 5 bases and 0 bases, with 17 bases remaining between them. There are 17 residues in the CDR3. CDR1 SGHVS and CDR2 FNYEAQ come from the germline V gene. The CDR3 is CASSPGHAWGSYNEQFF. The DNA for the CDR3 is TGTGCCAGCAGCCCCGGACACGCCTGGGGCTCCTACAATGAGCAGTTCTTC.

The V gene is TRBV28, the J gene TRBJ1-1; tentatively, D is TRBD1 (5 bases). V lost 2 bases and J lost 11, with 18 bases in between. The germline CDR1 and CDR2 sequences are MDHEN and SYDVKM. This CDR3 region has 14 residues. Here the CDR3 DNA reads TGTGCCAGCAGTTTAGATGTTCAGGGCAGAAGGGCTTTCTTT. Encoded protein: CASSLDVQGRRAFF.

V is TRBV5-1 and J is TRBJ2-6, with D unclear. The V gene lost 1 base and the J gene lost 0 bases, with 5 bases spanning the gap. Germline V gives CDR1 SGHRS, CDR2 YFSETQ. The CDR3 contains 15 residues. As DNA, the CDR3 is TGCGCCAGCAGCTTGAGCCTCTCTGGGGCCAACGTCCTGACTTTC. Translated: CASSLSLSGANVLTF.

The J gene is TRBJ2-1, the V gene TRBV12-3 or TRBV12-4; D is unresolved. The CDR3 runs 11 residues. CDR3 in DNA: TGTGCTACCAGGTTATGGGATGAGCAGTTCTTC. It codes for CATRLWDEQFF.

The chain employs TRBV19 and TRBJ1-4; D gene unclear. Trimming left V 4 bases short and J 5 bases short, with 17 bases between. CDR1 and CDR2 (germline): LNHDA, SQIVND (reference sequence). This CDR3 has 16 residues. The CDR3 coding sequence is TGTGCCAGTAGTACCTATTCATTTAATGGGAATGAAAAACTGTTTTTT. Amino acid sequence: CASSTYSFNGNEKLFF.

J is TRBJ2-3 and V is TRBV3-1 (or the pseudogene TRBV3-2), with 13 bases lining up with TRBD2. The junction had 6 bases not matched to a gene; V was cut back by 5 bases and J by 4 bases. Germline V lookup: CDR1 LGHDT, CDR2 YNNKEL (reference sequence). The CDR3 spans 16 residues. CDR3 protein: CASSSWTSGSADTQYF. CDR3 coding DNA: TGTGCCAGCAGCTCTTGGACTAGCGGGAGCGCAGATACGCAGTATTTT.

This chain uses TRBV29-1 with TRBJ1-2, with no clear D. This CDR3 is built from 10 residues. The germline V gene has CDR1 SQVTM and CDR2 ANQGSEA. V lost 6 bases, J lost 7 bases, and 9 bases lay in between. CDR3 sequence: CSVATGGYTF. CDR3 DNA: TGCAGCGTCGCTACCGGTGGCTACACCTTC.

This clone has only one observation. The chain is built from TRBV24-1 and TRBJ2-7, with D unresolved. Trimming cost V 7 bases and J 4 bases, with 16 bases left between them. The CDR3 length is 14 residues. Germline-derived CDR1 and CDR2 are KGHDR and SFDVKD. CDR3 residues: CATRLCAVRYEQYF. The CDR3 coding sequence is TGTGCCACCAGGCTTTGTGCCGTAAGGTACGAGCAGTACTTC.